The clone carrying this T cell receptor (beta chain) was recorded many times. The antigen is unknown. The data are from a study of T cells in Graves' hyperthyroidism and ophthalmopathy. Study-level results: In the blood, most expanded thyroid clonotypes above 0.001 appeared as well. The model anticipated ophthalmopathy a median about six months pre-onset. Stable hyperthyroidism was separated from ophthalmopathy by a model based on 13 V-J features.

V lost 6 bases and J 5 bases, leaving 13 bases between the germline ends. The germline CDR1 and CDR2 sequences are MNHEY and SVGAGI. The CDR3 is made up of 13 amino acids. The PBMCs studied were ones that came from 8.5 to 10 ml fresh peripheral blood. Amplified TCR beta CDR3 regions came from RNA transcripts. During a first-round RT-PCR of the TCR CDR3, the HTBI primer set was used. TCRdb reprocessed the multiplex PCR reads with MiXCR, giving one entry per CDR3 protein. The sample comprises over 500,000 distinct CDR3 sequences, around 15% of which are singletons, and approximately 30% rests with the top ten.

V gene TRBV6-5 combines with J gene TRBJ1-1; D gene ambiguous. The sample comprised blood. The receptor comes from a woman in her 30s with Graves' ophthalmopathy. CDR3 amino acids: CASSYAGGTEAFF. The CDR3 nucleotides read TGTGCCAGCAGCTACGCAGGAGGAACTGAAGCTTTCTTT.